This note documents a single TCR beta chain sequence. Trimming cost V 3 bases and J 4 bases, with 7 bases left between them. Germline CDR1 and CDR2: WSHSY and SAAADI. This CDR3 comprises 13 residues. This record belongs to a study of blood T cell repertoires in COVID-19. Methods used by the authors: From reference gene primer amplification, estimates of nucleated cell counts were derived. Libraries were prepared by immunoSEQ multiplex PCR; TCRdb keeps only in-frame clonotypes and omits some of them. That table is the source of V, J and clone size, and D and trimming were worked out from the DNA. The table lists roughly 120,000 clones, more than 80% of them singletons.

This rearrangement joins TRBV10-2 to TRBJ1-3, with TRBD1 as a possible D gene (5 bases). This TCR derives from a woman in her sixties or seventies with acute or convalescent COVID-19. The sample taken for sequencing was peripheral blood. This chain's CDR3 is CASSENRGNTIYF. In nucleotides, the CDR3 is TGCGCCAGCAGTGAAAACAGGGGAAACACCATATATTTT.